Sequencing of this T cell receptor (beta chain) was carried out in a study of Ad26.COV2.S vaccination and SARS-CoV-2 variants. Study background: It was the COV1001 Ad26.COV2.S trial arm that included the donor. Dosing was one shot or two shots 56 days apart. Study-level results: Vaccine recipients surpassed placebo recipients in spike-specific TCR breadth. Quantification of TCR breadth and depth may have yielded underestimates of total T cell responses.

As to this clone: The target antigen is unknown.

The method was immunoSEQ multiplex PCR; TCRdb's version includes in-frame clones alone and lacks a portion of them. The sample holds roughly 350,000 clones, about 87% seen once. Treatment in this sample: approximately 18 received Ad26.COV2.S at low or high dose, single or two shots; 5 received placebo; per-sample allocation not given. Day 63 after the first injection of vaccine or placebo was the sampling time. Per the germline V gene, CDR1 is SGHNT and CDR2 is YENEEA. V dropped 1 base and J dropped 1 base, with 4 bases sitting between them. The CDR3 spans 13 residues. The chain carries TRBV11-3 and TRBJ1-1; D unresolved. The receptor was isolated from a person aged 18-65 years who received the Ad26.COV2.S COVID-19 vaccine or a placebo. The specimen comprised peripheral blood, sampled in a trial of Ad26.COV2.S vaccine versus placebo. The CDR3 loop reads CASSLGENTEAFF. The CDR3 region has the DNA TGTGCCAGCAGCTTAGGGGAGAACACTGAAGCTTTCTTT.